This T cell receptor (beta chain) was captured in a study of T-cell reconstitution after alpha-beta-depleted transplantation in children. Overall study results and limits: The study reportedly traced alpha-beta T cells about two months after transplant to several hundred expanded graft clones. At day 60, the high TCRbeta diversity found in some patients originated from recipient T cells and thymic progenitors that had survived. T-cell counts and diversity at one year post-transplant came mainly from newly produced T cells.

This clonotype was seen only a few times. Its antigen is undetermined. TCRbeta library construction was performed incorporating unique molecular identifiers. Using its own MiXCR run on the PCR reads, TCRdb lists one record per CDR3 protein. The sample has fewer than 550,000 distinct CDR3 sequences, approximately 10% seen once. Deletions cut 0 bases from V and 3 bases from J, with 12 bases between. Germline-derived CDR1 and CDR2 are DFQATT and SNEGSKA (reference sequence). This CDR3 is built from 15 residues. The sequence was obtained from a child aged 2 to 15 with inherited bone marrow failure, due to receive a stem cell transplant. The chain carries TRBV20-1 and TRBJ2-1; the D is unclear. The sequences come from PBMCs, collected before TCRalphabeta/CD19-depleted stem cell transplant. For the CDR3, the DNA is TGCAGTGCTAGAGATGCCCAGCAGGTCTACAATGAGCAGTTCTTC. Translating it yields CSARDAQQVYNEQFF.